This T cell receptor beta chain was sequenced in a study of blood T cell repertoires in COVID-19. Study-wide context: The study drew acute and convalescent COVID-19 samples from the United States, Italy and Spain. Sources were T cells, B-cell-depleted T cells, or PBMCs; the material itself was cDNA or gDNA.

In the original analysis: Amplification with reference gene primers provided the estimates of nucleated cell counts. Measured with immunoSEQ multiplex PCR; TCRdb has only the in-frame clones, and not every one. The V and J calls and clone size are taken from that table; D and trimming were inferred from the DNA. The data hold 140,000 to 150,000 clones, with 81% observed a single time. V shed 3 bases and J shed 7 bases, with 10 bases lying between them. Per the germline V gene, CDR1 is PRHDT and CDR2 is FYEKMQ (reference sequence). The CDR3 loop spans 13 amino acids. The source is a human donor with acute or convalescent COVID-19. The donor label of this sample is uncertain. The genes are TRBV13 and TRBJ1-3; a weak D match, TRBD1 (5 bases). The material sequenced was peripheral blood. The CDR3 DNA is TGTGCCAGCAGCTTCAGGGAAAGGAACACCATATATTTT. This gives the protein CASSFRERNTIYF.